This T cell receptor beta chain derives from a study of T cell responses to AZD1222 COVID-19 vaccine. General study results and limits: It should be noted that donors were predominantly white British and more often female, and clonal diversity was possibly underestimated.

Sequencing was performed with immunoSEQ multiplex PCR; in TCRdb, only in-frame clones are kept and a portion is missing. The table has more than 95,000 clones, roughly 87% seen once. Concerning this clone: What it binds is not known.

Trimming took 10 bases from V and 6 from J; bases not matched to a gene: 17. The CDR3 extends over 15 amino acids. Germline CDR1 is LNHDA and CDR2 is SQIVND (reference sequence). V is TRBV19 and J is TRBJ1-2; 7 bases line up with TRBD1. This TCR derives from an adult in good health. Material: peripheral blood, obtained on day 0 of AZD1222 vaccination. CDR3 in amino acids: CATAARAGGGDGYTF. The CDR3 nucleotides read TGTGCCACCGCTGCCCGGGCAGGGGGGGGAGATGGCTACACCTTC.